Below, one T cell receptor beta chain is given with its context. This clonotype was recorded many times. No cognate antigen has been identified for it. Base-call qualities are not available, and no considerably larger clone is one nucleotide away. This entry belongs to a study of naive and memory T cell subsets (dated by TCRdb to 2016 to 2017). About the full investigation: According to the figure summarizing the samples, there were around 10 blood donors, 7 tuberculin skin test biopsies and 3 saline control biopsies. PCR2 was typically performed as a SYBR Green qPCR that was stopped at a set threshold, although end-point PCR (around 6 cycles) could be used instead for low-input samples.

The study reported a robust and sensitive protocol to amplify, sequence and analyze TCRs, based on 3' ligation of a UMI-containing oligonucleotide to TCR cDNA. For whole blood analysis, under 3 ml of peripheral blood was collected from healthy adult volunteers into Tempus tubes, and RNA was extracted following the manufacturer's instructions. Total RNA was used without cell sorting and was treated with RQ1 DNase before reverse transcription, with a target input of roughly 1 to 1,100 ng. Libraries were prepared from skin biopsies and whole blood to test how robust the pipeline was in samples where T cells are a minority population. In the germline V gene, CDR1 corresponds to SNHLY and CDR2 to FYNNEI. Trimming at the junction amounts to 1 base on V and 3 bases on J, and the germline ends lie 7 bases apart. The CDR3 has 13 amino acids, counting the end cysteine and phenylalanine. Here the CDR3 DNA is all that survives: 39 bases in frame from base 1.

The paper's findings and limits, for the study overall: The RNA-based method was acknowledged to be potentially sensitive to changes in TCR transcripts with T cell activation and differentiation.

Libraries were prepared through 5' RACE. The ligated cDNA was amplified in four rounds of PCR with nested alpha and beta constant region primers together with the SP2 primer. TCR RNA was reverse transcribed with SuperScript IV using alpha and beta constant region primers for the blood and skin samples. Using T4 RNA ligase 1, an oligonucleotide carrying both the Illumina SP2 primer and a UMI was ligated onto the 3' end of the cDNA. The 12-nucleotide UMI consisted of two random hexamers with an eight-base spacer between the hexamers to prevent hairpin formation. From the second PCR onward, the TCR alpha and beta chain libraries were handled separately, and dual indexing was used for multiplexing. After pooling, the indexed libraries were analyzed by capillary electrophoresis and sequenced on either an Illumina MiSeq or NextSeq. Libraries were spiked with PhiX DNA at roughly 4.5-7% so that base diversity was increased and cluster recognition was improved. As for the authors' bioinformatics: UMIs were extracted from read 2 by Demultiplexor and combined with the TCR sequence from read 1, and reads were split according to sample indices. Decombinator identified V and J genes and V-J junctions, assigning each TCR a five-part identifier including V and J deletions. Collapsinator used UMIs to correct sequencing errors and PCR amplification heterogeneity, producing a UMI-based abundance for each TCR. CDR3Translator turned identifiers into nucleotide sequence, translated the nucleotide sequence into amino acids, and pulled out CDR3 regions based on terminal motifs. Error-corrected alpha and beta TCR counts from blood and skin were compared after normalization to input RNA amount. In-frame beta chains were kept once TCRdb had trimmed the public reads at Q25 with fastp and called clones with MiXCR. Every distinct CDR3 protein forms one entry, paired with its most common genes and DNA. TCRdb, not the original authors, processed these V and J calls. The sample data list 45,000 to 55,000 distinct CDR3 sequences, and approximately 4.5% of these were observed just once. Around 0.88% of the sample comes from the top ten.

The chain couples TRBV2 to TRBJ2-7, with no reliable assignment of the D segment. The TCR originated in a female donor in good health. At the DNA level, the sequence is TGTGCCAGCAGTGAAGAGCAGGACTACGAGCAGTACTTC. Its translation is CASSEEQDYEQYF.